Listed below are T cell receptor beta chains from one sample, sequenced in a study of vaccination and CD4 T cells after COVID-19. TCRdb redid the calling of the PCR reads with MiXCR, one entry per CDR3 protein. The table includes about 25,000 distinct CDR3 sequences, under 40% detected once. Antigens for these TCRs are unknown. The sequences come from CD4+ T cells from blood, cultured in vitro, collected about 7 months after SARS-CoV-2 vaccination. The receptors were sampled from a human donor who had recovered from COVID-19. The CDR3 runs from the conserved cysteine through the conserved F or W. A D gene is named only where the DNA matches it firmly. The size field is filled for only some rows; it gives once, few, many or a size class.

TRBV11-2	-	TRBJ2-1	-	TGTGCCAGCAGCCAATCGGAAGAGCAGTTCTTC	CASSQSEEQFF
TRBV18	-	TRBJ1-6	few	TGTGCCAGCTCAAGTGGCGACTATAATTCACCCCTCCACTTT	CASSSGDYNSPLHF
TRBV19	TRBD2	TRBJ2-7	-	TGTGCCAGTAGTCCGACAGCGGGAGGGTTCTCCTACGAGCAGTACTTC	CASSPTAGGFSYEQYF
TRBV20-1	-	TRBJ1-5	-	TGCAGTGCTAGCTTGGGAGGGACGCCCCAGCATTTT	CSASLGGTPQHF
TRBV19	-	TRBJ1-5	few	TGTGCCAGTACCTTGACAGTAAGCAATCAGCCCCAGCATTTT	CASTLTVSNQPQHF
TRBV7-9	-	TRBJ1-2	few	TGTGCCAGCAGCTTTGGTCTCGAGCCGGTTTGGGGCTACACCTTC	CASSFGLEPVWGYTF
TRBV7-8	TRBD1	TRBJ2-6	-	TGTGCCAGCAGTCAGGGACAGAGGTACGGCGGGGCCAACGTCCTGACTTTC	CASSQGQRYGGANVLTF
TRBV7-2	TRBD2	TRBJ2-7	few	TGTGCCAGCAGCGCAACTAGCGGGAGTTTCCTTTACGAGCAGTACTTC	CASSATSGSFLYEQYF
TRBV7-2	TRBD1	TRBJ1-5	few	TGTGCCAGCAGCTTAAGGGCGGGACAGGAAAATCAGCCCCAGCATTTT	CASSLRAGQENQPQHF
TRBV7-2	-	TRBJ2-1	-	TGTGCCAGCAGCACCCTCCTGGGGAGGTACAATGAGCAGTTCTTC	CASSTLLGRYNEQFF
TRBV10-3	-	TRBJ2-5	few	TGTGCCATCAGTGAGTCGGAGGGGACGGAGCAAGAGACCCAGTACTTC	CAISESEGTEQETQYF
TRBV19	-	TRBJ2-5	-	TGTGCCAGTAGTATCCAGGGTGGGTCTGAGACCCAGTACTTC	CASSIQGGSETQYF
TRBV27	-	TRBJ1-5	-	TGTGCCAGCAGACCCGGGACAAATAGCAATCAGCCCCAGCATTTT	CASRPGTNSNQPQHF
TRBV18	-	TRBJ2-5	-	TGTGCCAGCCAAGCGCCGGGACGGAGAGAGACCCAGTACTTC	CASQAPGRRETQYF
TRBV20-1	TRBD2	TRBJ2-3	-	TGCAGTGCTAGAGATTGGGGGGGTCTAGCGGGAGAAGCCACAGATACGCAGTATTTT	CSARDWGGLAGEATDTQYF
TRBV2	TRBD2	TRBJ2-3	once	TGTGCCAGCAGCGTCTACACGGGAGGGCGTGGTGGAGATACGCAGTATTTT	CASSVYTGGRGGDTQYF
TRBV28	TRBD1	TRBJ2-1	-	TGTGCCAGCAGTTTAGCAGGGGGCGCGAACTGGGACAATGAGCAGTTCTTC	CASSLAGGANWDNEQFF
TRBV18	-	TRBJ1-6	-	TGTGCCAGCTCACCACTCGGGAGGAATTCACCCCTCCACTTT	CASSPLGRNSPLHF
TRBV6-1	-	TRBJ1-5	few	TGTGCCAGCAAGGAGGATAGCAATCAGCCCCAGCATTTT	CASKEDSNQPQHF
TRBV9	TRBD2	TRBJ2-3	-	TGTGCCAGCAGCAGTAGCGGGCCCGTCACAGATACGCAGTATTTT	CASSSSGPVTDTQYF
TRBV19	TRBD1	TRBJ2-7	-	TGTGCCAGTAGTCCCCTCGGGGACAGGGGTACCTACGAGCAGTACTTC	CASSPLGDRGTYEQYF
TRBV7-3	-	TRBJ2-1	-	TGTGCCAGCAGCTTATGGGGCCTAGATGGCGATGAGCAGTTCTTC	CASSLWGLDGDEQFF
TRBV20-1	-	TRBJ2-7	few	TGCAGTGCTAGGGAGACAGCCCGTGGCTACGAGCAGTACTTC	CSARETARGYEQYF
TRBV28	-	TRBJ1-2	-	TGTGCCAGCAGTGTCCAGAACTATGGCTACACCTTC	CASSVQNYGYTF
TRBV29-1	TRBD1	TRBJ2-7	few	TGCAGCGTTGAGGCAGGGGGCGGGTACGAGCAGTACTTC	CSVEAGGGYEQYF
TRBV28	-	TRBJ1-1	-	TGTGCCAGCAGCTCCTCCAATTTACGTGAAGCTTTCTTT	CASSSSNLREAFF
TRBV19	TRBD1	TRBJ1-5	few	TGTGCCAGTAGGCTCGATGGGACAGTCTATAGCAATCAGCCCCAGCATTTT	CASRLDGTVYSNQPQHF
TRBV10-2	TRBD1	TRBJ1-6	-	TGCGCCAGCAGTGACCTGACAGGGCACAATTCACCCCTCCACTTT	CASSDLTGHNSPLHF
TRBV5-4	TRBD2	TRBJ2-5	-	TGTGCCAGTTGGAGGGCTAGCGGGAGCCAAGAGACCCAGTACTTC	CASWRASGSQETQYF
TRBV20-1	-	TRBJ1-5	medium-sized	TGCAGTGCTAGTGTTGACGGGACGCTGGATCAGCCCCAGCATTTT	CSASVDGTLDQPQHF
TRBV28	TRBD1	TRBJ1-5	-	TGTGCCAGCAGTTCCCCCTCGGGGACAGGGAAAGGTCAGCCCCAGCATTTT	CASSSPSGTGKGQPQHF
TRBV5-1	TRBD2	TRBJ2-5	-	TGCGCCAGCAGCTCATGGACTAGCGGGAGGATAAAGACCCAGTACTTC	CASSSWTSGRIKTQYF
TRBV6-1	TRBD1	TRBJ2-1	few	TGTGCCAGCAGCGGACAGGCCGACTCCTACAATGAGCAGTTCTTC	CASSGQADSYNEQFF
TRBV6-1	TRBD1	TRBJ2-7	medium-sized	TGTGCCAGCACCCCGGGACAGGCGAGCTCCTACGAGCAGTACTTC	CASTPGQASSYEQYF